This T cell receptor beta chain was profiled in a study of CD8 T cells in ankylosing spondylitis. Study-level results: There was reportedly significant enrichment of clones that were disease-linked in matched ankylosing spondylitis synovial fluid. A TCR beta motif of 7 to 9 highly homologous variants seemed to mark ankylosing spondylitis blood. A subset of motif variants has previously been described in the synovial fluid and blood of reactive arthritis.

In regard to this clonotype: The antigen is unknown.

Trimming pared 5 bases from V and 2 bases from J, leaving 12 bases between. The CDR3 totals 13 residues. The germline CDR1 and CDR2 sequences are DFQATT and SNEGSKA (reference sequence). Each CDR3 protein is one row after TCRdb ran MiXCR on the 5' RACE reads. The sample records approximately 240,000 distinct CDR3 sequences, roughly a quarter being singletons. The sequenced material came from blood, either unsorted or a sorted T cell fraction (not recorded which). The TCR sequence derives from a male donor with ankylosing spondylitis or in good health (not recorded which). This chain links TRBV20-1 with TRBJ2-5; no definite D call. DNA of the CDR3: TGCAGTGCTGCTAGACTGAGTCAAGAGACCCAGTACTTC. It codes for CSAARLSQETQYF.